This T cell receptor beta chain was sequenced in a study of OX40 agonist ivuxolimab in advanced cancers. Study details: Administration of intravenous ivuxolimab to patients occurred every 2 weeks at 0.01 to 10 mg/kg. Patients achieving partial responses numbered three: one hepatocellular carcinoma case and two cutaneous melanoma cases. Study results and limitations: The average count of expanded clones was higher among CD8+ T cells than among CD4+.

J was trimmed by 11 bases and V by 5 bases; bases with no gene match: 10. The CDR3 runs 13 residues. Germline V gene sequence: CDR1 LNHNV, CDR2 YYDKDF (reference sequence). Peripheral blood came from all dose cohorts at three timepoints. Sequencing used immunoSEQ multiplex PCR; TCRdb keeps in-frame clones, though not all of them. The sample includes about 71,000 clones, roughly 81% seen only once; the top ten take roughly 4.7%. Comment on this clone: Its antigen is not known.

This specimen was CD4+ or CD8+ T cells sorted from blood, taken in a trial of the OX40 agonist ivuxolimab. The rearrangement joins TRBV15 to TRBJ1-1, with 8 nucleotides matching TRBD1. This sequence was found in an adult with an advanced solid tumor such as melanoma, head and neck, liver or kidney cancer. The CDR3 region is CATSLRQGNMAFF. In DNA form, the CDR3 reads TGTGCCACCAGCCTGAGACAGGGGAATATGGCTTTCTTT.